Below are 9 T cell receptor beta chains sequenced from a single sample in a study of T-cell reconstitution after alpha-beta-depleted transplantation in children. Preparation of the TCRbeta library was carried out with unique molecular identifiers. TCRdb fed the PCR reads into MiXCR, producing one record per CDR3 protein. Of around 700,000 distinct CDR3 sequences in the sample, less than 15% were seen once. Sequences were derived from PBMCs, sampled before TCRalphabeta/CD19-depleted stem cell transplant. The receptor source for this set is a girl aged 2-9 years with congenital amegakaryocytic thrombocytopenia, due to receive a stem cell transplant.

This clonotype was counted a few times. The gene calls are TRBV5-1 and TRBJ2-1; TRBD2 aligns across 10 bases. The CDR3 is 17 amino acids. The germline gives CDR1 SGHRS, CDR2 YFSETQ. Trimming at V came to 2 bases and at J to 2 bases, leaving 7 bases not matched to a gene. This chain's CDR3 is CASSFPLAGDTYNEQFF. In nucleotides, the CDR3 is TGCGCCAGCAGCTTTCCTCTAGCGGGAGATACCTACAATGAGCAGTTCTTC.

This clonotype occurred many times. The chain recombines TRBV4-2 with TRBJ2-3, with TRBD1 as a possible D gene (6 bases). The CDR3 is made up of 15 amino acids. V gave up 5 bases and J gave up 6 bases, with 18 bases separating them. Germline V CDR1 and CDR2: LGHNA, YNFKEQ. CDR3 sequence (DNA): TGTGCCAGCAGCTTAAGCTTAATGGGGGCGGATACGCAGTATTTT. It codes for CASSLSLMGADTQYF.

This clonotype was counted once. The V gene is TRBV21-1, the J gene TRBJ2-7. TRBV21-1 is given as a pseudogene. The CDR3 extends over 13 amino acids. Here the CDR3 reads CASGEDSPYELYF. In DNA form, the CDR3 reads TGTGCCAGCGGCGAAGACAGCCCCTACGAGCTGTACTTC.

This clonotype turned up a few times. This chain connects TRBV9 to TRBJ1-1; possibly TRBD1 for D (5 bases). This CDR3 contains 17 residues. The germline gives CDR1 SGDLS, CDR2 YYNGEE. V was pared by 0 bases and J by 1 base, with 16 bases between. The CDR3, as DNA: TGTGCCAGCAGCGTAGTTGACGGGGCTTGGGGGAACACTGAAGCTTTCTTT. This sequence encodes CASSVVDGAWGNTEAFF.

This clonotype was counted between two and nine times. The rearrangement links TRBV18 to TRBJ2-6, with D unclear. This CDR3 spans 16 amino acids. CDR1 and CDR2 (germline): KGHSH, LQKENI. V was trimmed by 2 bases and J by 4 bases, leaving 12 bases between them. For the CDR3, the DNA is TGTGCCAGCTCACCAGAAGGGTTCGCCGGGGCCAACGTCCTGACTTTC. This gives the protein CASSPEGFAGANVLTF.

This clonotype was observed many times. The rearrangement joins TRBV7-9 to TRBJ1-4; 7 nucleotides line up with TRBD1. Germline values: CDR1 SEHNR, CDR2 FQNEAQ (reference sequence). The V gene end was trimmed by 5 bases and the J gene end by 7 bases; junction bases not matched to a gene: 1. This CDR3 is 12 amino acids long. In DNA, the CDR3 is TGTGCCAGCAGCCGACAGGGTGAAAAACTGTTTTTT. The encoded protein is CASSRQGEKLFF.

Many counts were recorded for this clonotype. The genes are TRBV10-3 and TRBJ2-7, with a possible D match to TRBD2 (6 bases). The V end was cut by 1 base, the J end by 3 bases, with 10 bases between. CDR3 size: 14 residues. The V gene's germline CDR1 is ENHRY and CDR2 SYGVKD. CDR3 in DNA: TGTGCCATCAGTGAGTGGGGAGGAGGCTACGAGCAGTACTTC. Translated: CAISEWGGGYEQYF.

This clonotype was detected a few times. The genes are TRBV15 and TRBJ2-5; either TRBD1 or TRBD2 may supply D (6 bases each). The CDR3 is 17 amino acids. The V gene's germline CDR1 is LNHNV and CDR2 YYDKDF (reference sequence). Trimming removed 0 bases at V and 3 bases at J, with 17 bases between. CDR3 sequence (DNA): TGTGCCACCAGCAGAGATAGGCCGGGGGCAAGGAAAGAGACCCAGTACTTC. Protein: CATSRDRPGARKETQYF. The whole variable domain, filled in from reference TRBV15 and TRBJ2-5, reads DAMVIQNPRYQVTQFGKPVTLSCSQTLNHNVMYWYQQKSSQAPKLLFHYYDKDFNNEADTPDNFQSRRPNTSFCFLDIRSPGLGDTAMYLCATSRDRPGARKETQYFGPGTRLLVL.

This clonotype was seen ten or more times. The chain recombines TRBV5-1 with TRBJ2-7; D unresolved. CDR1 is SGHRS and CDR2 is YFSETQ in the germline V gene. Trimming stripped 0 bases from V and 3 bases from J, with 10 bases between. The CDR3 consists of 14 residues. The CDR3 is CASSLGRANYEQYF. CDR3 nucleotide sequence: TGCGCCAGCAGCTTGGGCAGAGCGAACTACGAGCAGTACTTC.